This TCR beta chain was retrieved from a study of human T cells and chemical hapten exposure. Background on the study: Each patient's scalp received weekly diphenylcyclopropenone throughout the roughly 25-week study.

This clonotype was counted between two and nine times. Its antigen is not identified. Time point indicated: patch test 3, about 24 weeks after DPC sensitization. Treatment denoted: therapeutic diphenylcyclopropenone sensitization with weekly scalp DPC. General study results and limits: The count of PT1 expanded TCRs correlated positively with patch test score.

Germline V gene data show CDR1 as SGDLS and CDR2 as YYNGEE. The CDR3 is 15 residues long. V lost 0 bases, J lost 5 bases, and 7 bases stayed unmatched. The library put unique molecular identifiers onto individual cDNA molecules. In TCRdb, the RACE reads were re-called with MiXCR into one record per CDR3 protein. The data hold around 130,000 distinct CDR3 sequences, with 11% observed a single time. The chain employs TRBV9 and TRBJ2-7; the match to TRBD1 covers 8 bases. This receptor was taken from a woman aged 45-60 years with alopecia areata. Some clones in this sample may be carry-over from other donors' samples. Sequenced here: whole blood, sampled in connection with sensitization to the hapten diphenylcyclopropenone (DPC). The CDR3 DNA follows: TGTGCCAGCAGCGTAGCGGGGGCGGGACAGGACGAGCAGTACTTC. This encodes CASSVAGAGQDEQYF.